This TCR beta chain was retrieved from a study of blood T cell repertoires in COVID-19. V trimming: 5 bases; J trimming: 7 bases; junction bases outside the gene matches: 7. There are 14 residues in the CDR3. Germline V gene sequence: CDR1 MRHNA, CDR2 SNTAGT. Using immunoSEQ multiplex PCR, the repertoire was profiled, and TCRdb retains in-frame clones only, with some absent. The sample has fewer than 250,000 clones, approximately 86% seen once. The material sequenced was PBMCs or T cells enriched from blood (not recorded which). This chain links TRBV6-4 with TRBJ1-2; 10 bases match TRBD1. The sequence came from a woman in her twenties or thirties with acute COVID-19. This chain's CDR3 is CASSLDRGFSGYTF. DNA of the CDR3: TGTGCCAGCAGTCTGGACAGGGGGTTTAGTGGCTACACCTTC.